The 22 T cell receptor beta chains listed next were all sequenced from one sample in a study of shared T cell receptors in the human thymus. TCRdb's table, derived via immunoSEQ multiplex PCR, lists solely in-frame clones and lacks some. The table shows 630,000 or so clones, with more than 75% occurring only once. These data were also filed under a second study, of human thymus T cells.

The sequencing sample was made of thymocytes. These receptors all come from a boy younger than two with a congenital heart defect.

The chain is built from TRBV19 and TRBJ1-4; TRBD1 is a possible D gene (6 bases). The CDR3 spans 15 residues. V was clipped by 10 bases and J by 5 bases, with 20 bases between them. The V gene's germline CDR1 is LNHDA and CDR2 SQIVND (reference sequence). CDR3 in amino acids: CAIRVLRGGNEKLFF. The CDR3 DNA follows: TGTGCCATTAGAGTCCTCAGGGGCGGAAATGAAAAACTGTTTTTT.

The chain carries TRBV7-4 and TRBJ1-1, with D unclear. Per the germline V gene, CDR1 is SGHVT and CDR2 is SQSDAQ. Trimming cost V 1 base and J 0 bases, with 9 bases left between them. The CDR3 runs 15 residues. The CDR3 loop reads CASSLGASMNTEAFF. The CDR3 DNA is TGTGCCAGCAGCTTAGGGGCCAGTATGAACACTGAAGCTTTCTTT.

Only a few counts were recorded for this clone. The V and J genes are TRBV10-3 and TRBJ2-7; weak D call: TRBD1 (5 bases). Germline lookup yields CDR1 ENHRY and CDR2 SYGVKD. This CDR3 is built from 18 residues. The V and J ends lost 2 bases and 8 bases respectively, with 28 bases between them. The CDR3 nucleotides are TGTGCCATCAGTGAGAATACCCACCCGGTTGGGGCGGATGGGAAGCAGTACTTC. Translated: CAISENTHPVGADGKQYF.

The CDR3 here is CATSSKLAGGSYEQYF. CDR3 in DNA: TGTGCCACCAGCAGCAAACTAGCGGGGGGTTCCTACGAGCAGTACTTC. This rearrangement joins TRBV15 to TRBJ2-7; 12 bases align to TRBD2. Per germline, CDR1 LNHNV and CDR2 YYDKDF (reference sequence). This CDR3 has 16 amino acids. The V gene end was trimmed by 3 bases and the J gene end by 1 base; junction bases not matched to a gene: 4.

CDR3: CASSLSGIWDEQYF. In DNA, the CDR3 is TGTGCCAGCAGTCTTAGCGGGATATGGGATGAGCAGTACTTC. The chain carries TRBV28 and TRBJ2-7, with TRBD2 matching over 8 bases. Unmatched junction bases numbered 10, after V lost 5 bases and J lost 7 bases. The CDR3 consists of 14 residues. The germline V gene has CDR1 MDHEN and CDR2 SYDVKM.

The V and J genes are TRBV9 and TRBJ1-6; possibly TRBD1 for D (6 bases). Trimming removed 6 bases from V and 10 bases from J, with 11 bases in between. The CDR3 has 12 amino acids. CDR1 is SGDLS and CDR2 is YYNGEE in the germline V gene. CDR3 coding DNA: TGTGCCAGCAACTCAGGGGCCTCACCCCTCCACTTT. Protein product: CASNSGASPLHF. Complete variable domain (other parts from reference TRBV9 and TRBJ1-6): DSGVTQTPKHLITATGQRVTLRCSPRSGDLSVYWYQQSLDQGLQFLIQYYNGEERAKGNILERFSAQQFPDLHSELNLSSLELGDSALYFCASNSGASPLHFGNGTRLTVT.

The J gene is TRBJ1-1, the V gene TRBV2; 8 bases match TRBD1. Unmatched junction bases numbered 20, after V lost 9 bases and J lost 5 bases. CDR1 and CDR2 (germline): SNHLY, FYNNEI. The CDR3 is made up of 17 amino acids. This CDR3 is CASSPWGTGRLWTEAFF. In nucleotides, the CDR3 is TGTGCCAGTTCCCCGTGGGGGACAGGAAGGTTGTGGACTGAAGCTTTCTTT.

The J gene is TRBJ1-6, the V gene TRBV5-4; 8 nucleotides agree with TRBD1. Trimming at V came to 3 bases and at J to 6 bases, leaving 8 bases not matched to a gene. The length of the CDR3 is 16 residues. From germline, CDR1 is SGHNT and CDR2 YYREEE (reference sequence). The CDR3 reads CASSSSDREVNSPLHF. As DNA, the CDR3 is TGTGCCAGCAGCTCCTCGGACAGGGAGGTTAATTCACCCCTCCACTTT.

The V and J genes are TRBV7-8 and TRBJ2-1; 11 nucleotides align to TRBD2. CDR1 is SGHVS and CDR2 is FQNEAQ in the germline V gene. V lost 6 bases and J lost 3; bases outside the gene matches: 7. This CDR3 spans 16 amino acids. As DNA, the CDR3 is TGTGCCAGCAGATTTAGCGGGGGGGTGGACTACAATGAGCAGTTCTTC. Its translation is CASRFSGGVDYNEQFF.

The J gene is TRBJ1-5, the V gene TRBV5-8, with TRBD1 matching over 9 bases. This CDR3 comprises 16 residues. The ends lost 4 bases at V and 2 bases at J; junction bases unmatched: 7. Germline V gene lookup returns CDR1 SGHTS and CDR2 YDEGEE. The CDR3: CASSLGQGKGNQPQHF. CDR3 coding DNA: TGTGCCAGCAGCCTGGGACAGGGAAAGGGCAATCAGCCCCAGCATTTT.

This clone came up once. The chain joins TRBV12-5 to TRBJ2-1; D gene unclear. V lost 5 bases and J 7 bases, leaving 3 bases between the germline ends. The germline CDR1 and CDR2 sequences are LGHNT and FRNRAP. CDR3 length: 10 amino acids. The CDR3 nucleotides are TGTGCTAGTGGTCATAATGAGCAGTTCTTC. Encoded protein: CASGHNEQFF. The full variable domain, in which reference TRBV12-5 and TRBJ2-1 provide the parts outside the CDR3, is DARVTQTPRHKVTEMGQEVTMRCQPILGHNTVFWYRQTMMQGLELLAYFRNRAPLDDSGMPKDRFSAEMPDATLATLKIQPSEPRDSAVYFCASGHNEQFFGPGTRLTVL.

V gene TRBV18 combines with J gene TRBJ2-7; 8 bases are a match to TRBD1. CDR1 KGHSH and CDR2 LQKENI come from the germline V gene. The length of the CDR3 is 16 residues. Trimming took 0 bases from V and 2 from J; bases not matched to a gene: 6. CDR3 protein: CASSPPGTGFPYEQYF. CDR3 in DNA: TGTGCCAGCTCACCACCGGGGACAGGTTTTCCCTACGAGCAGTACTTC.

For this clone: The same CDR3 also results from other DNA sequences found in this sample. The CDR3 nucleotides read TGTGCCAGCAGGCTCAAACAGGGGGGGATAGGAAACACTGAAGCTTTCTTT. Protein: CASRLKQGGIGNTEAFF. The V gene is TRBV28, the J gene TRBJ1-1; TRBD1 agrees at 8 bases. The CDR3 has 17 residues. CDR1 is MDHEN, CDR2 SYDVKM, per germline. Trimming at V came to 6 bases and at J to 2 bases, leaving 14 bases not matched to a gene.

The CDR3 nucleotides read TGCGCCAGCAGCTTGGCGGTTGGTGGTGTTGAGACCCAGTACTTC. This codes for CASSLAVGGVETQYF. The V and J genes are TRBV5-1 and TRBJ2-5; D remains ambiguous. This CDR3 has 15 residues. Looked up from germline, CDR1 is SGHRS and CDR2 is YFSETQ. Trimming took off 0 bases at V and 5 bases at J, with 14 bases between the two ends.

CDR3 DNA: TGCAGCGTTGGGGCCCGACTAGCTGTCCGATACAATGAGCAGTTCTTC. This encodes CSVGARLAVRYNEQFF. V usage is TRBV29-1 and J usage is TRBJ2-1; 7 nucleotides line up with TRBD2. With 4 bases clipped from V and 4 bases from J, the junction kept 13 bases outside the gene matches. The CDR3 extends over 16 amino acids. Germline V gene sequence: CDR1 SQVTM, CDR2 ANQGSEA.

This chain joins TRBV30 and TRBJ1-1; 8 positions match TRBD1. The CDR3 contains 13 residues. Looked up from germline, CDR1 is GTSNPN and CDR2 is SVGIG (reference sequence). Losses at the gene ends were 5 bases for V and 5 bases for J; bases not matched to a gene: 7. The CDR3 sequence: CAWLGQGRTEAFF. The CDR3 DNA is TGTGCCTGGCTCGGACAGGGTAGGACTGAAGCTTTCTTT.

The V and J genes are TRBV6-5 and TRBJ2-1; TRBD2 aligns across 11 bases. The CDR3 is 15 residues long. V shed 4 bases, J shed 6 bases, and the junction held 5 bases outside the gene matches. The germline V gene has CDR1 MNHEY and CDR2 SVGAGI. The CDR3 protein is CASSSTSGSPNEQFF. The CDR3, as DNA: TGTGCCAGCAGTTCAACTAGCGGGAGTCCCAATGAGCAGTTCTTC.

This clone was picked up one time. The chain is built from TRBV5-1 and TRBJ2-7; 9 nucleotides agree with TRBD1. J was trimmed by 5 bases and V by 3 bases; bases with no gene match: 12. The CDR3 totals 16 residues. Germline V gives CDR1 SGHRS, CDR2 YFSETQ. The CDR3 protein is CASSSRDRAFRDEQYF. The DNA for the CDR3 is TGCGCCAGCAGCTCCCGGGACAGGGCGTTTCGGGACGAGCAGTACTTC.

This clone was seen a handful of times. CDR3 sequence: CASSPEAGRLFF. CDR3 DNA: TGTGCCAGCAGCCCCGAGGCGGGGAGACTGTTTTTT. This chain connects TRBV14 to TRBJ1-4; D is unclear. V shed 4 bases and J shed 13 bases, with 13 bases lying between them. CDR3 length: 12 residues. CDR1 is SGHDN, CDR2 FVKESK, per germline.

The gene calls are TRBV10-1 and TRBJ2-7; a weak D match, TRBD1 (5 bases). From germline, CDR1 is WNHNN and CDR2 SYGVQD (reference sequence). This CDR3 has 15 amino acids. Trimming cost V 5 bases and J 0 bases, with 14 bases left between them. The CDR3 here is CASSKGHSSSYEQYF. DNA for the CDR3: TGCGCCAGCAGTAAAGGACACTCGTCCTCCTACGAGCAGTACTTC.

The J gene is TRBJ2-3, the V gene TRBV27; maybe TRBD2 (6 bases). Per the germline V gene, CDR1 is MNHEY and CDR2 is SMNVEV (reference sequence). This CDR3 has 13 amino acids. Between the trimmed V and J ends, which lost 5 bases and 6 bases, there was a span of 12 bases. The DNA of the CDR3 is TGTGCCAGCAGTGAGGGACTGCGGGATACGCAGTATTTT. It is translated as CASSEGLRDTQYF.

The chain carries TRBV28 and TRBJ2-1; possibly TRBD1 for D (5 bases). This CDR3 has 14 residues. Trimming took off 2 bases at V and 3 bases at J, with 8 bases between the two ends. CDR1 MDHEN and CDR2 SYDVKM come from the germline V gene. CDR3 coding DNA: TGTGCCAGCAGTTTACACAGGCTCTACAATGAGCAGTTCTTC. This codes for CASSLHRLYNEQFF.